Described below is a single TCR beta chain sequence and its context. Its antigen is not known. V was trimmed by 4 bases and J by 5 bases, leaving 14 bases between them. This CDR3 is built from 14 residues. In germline, CDR1 is LNHNV, CDR2 YYDKDF (reference sequence). Libraries were prepared by immunoSEQ multiplex PCR; TCRdb keeps only in-frame clonotypes and omits some of them. In the table there are about 1,900,000 clones, 85% to 95% of which are singletons. The entry originates in a study of shared clonotypes between healthy human individuals. Study conclusions and caveats: The study generally estimated greater richness for naive than memory subsets.

Terminally differentiated effector memory CD45RA+ cells were excluded by CCR7 positive selection of CD45RO-negative cells. The TCR was taken from a man younger than 35 in good health. V and J are TRBV15 and TRBJ1-2; the D gene is possibly TRBD1 (5 bases). Source material: naive CD8+ T cells sorted from blood. The CDR3 DNA follows: TGTGCCACCAGCACAAGGGAAGGGGAGTATGGCTACACCTTC. This sequence encodes CATSTREGEYGYTF.